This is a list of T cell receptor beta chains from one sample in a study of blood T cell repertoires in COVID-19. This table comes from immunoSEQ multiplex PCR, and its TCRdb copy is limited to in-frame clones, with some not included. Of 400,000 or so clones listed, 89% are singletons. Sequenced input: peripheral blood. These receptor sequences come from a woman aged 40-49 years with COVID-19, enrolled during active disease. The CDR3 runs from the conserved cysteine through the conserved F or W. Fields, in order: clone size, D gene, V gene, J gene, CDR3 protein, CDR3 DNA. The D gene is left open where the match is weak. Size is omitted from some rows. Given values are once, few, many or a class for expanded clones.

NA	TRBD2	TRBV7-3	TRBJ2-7	CASSLSAGGQSEQYF	TGTGCCAGCAGCTTAAGTGCGGGAGGGCAGAGCGAGCAGTACTTC
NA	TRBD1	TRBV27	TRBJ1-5	CASSRQGAGNQPQHF	TGTGCCAGCAGTAGACAGGGGGCTGGCAATCAGCCCCAGCATTTT
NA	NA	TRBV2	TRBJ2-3	CASSEDSARREHTQYF	TGTGCCAGCAGTGAAGACTCCGCTAGGAGGGAGCATACGCAGTATTTT
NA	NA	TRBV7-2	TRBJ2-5	CASSGLAGSQETQYF	TGTGCCAGCAGCGGCCTCGCGGGATCCCAAGAGACCCAGTACTTC
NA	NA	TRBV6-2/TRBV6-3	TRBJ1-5	CASSLDSYQPQHF	TGTGCCAGCAGCCTGGACAGTTATCAGCCCCAGCATTTT
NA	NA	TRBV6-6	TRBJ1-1	CASSYSDTSFAFF	TGTGCCAGCAGTTACTCTGACACCTCGTTCGCTTTCTTT
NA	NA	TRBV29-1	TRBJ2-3	CSVEKGKWDTQYF	TGCAGCGTTGAAAAGGGGAAATGGGATACGCAGTATTTT
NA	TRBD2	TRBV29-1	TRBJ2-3	CSVRRGADTQYF	TGCAGCGTCCGGCGGGGGGCAGATACGCAGTATTTT
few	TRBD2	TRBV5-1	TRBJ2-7	CASSSGLAESYEQYF	TGCGCCAGCAGCTCCGGACTAGCGGAATCCTACGAGCAGTACTTC
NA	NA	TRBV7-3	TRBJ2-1	CASSLSVGGYNEQFF	TGTGCCAGCAGCTTATCGGTGGGGGGATACAATGAGCAGTTCTTC
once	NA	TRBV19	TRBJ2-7	CASSIVRTGISYEQYF	TGTGCCAGTAGTATAGTAAGAACGGGGATCTCCTACGAGCAGTACTTC
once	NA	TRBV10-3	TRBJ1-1	CAISEQELNTEAFF	TGTGCCATCAGTGAGCAGGAATTGAACACTGAAGCTTTCTTT
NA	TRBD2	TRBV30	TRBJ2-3	CAWSKLAGYSTDTQYF	TGTGCCTGGAGTAAACTAGCGGGGTATAGCACAGATACGCAGTATTTT
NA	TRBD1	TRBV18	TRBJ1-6	CASSPGTGTNSPLHF	TGTGCCAGCTCACCAGGGACAGGCACTAATTCACCCCTCCACTTT
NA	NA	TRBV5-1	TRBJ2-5	CASSPAGTVEETQYF	TGCGCCAGCAGCCCTGCGGGGACAGTAGAAGAGACCCAGTACTTC
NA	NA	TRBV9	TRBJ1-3	CASSVSTGGSGNTIYF	TGTGCCAGCAGCGTTTCGACAGGCGGCTCTGGAAACACCATATATTTT
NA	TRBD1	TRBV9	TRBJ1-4	CASSPGQGATNEKLFF	TGTGCCAGCAGCCCGGGACAGGGGGCAACTAATGAAAAACTGTTTTTT
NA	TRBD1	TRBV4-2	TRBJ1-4	CASSQASDRVLNEKLFF	TGTGCCAGCAGCCAGGCTTCGGACAGGGTCCTCAATGAAAAACTGTTTTTT
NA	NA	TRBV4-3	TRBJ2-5	CASSQGIGVEETQYF	TGCGCCAGCAGCCAAGGAATCGGGGTTGAAGAGACCCAGTACTTC
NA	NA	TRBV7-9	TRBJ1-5	CASSRGTQSGSNQPQHF	TGTGCCAGCAGCCGCGGGACCCAGAGCGGGAGCAATCAGCCCCAGCATTTT
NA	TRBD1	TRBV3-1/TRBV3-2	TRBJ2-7	CASSQDVGGLGEQYF	TGTGCCAGCAGCCAAGATGTAGGGGGCTTAGGGGAGCAGTACTTC
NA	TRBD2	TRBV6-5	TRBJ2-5	CASSYSASGGAKTQYF	TGTGCCAGCAGTTACTCGGCTAGCGGGGGGGCGAAGACCCAGTACTTC
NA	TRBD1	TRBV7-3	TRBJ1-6	CASSSQQGFDSPLHF	TGTGCCAGCAGCTCTCAACAGGGGTTTGATTCACCCCTCCACTTT
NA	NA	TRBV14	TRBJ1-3	CASSQLRTDSGNTIYF	TGTGCCAGCAGCCAATTAAGGACAGACTCTGGAAACACCATATATTTT
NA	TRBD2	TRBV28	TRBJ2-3	CASYESGSGTDTQYF	TGTGCCAGTTATGAAAGCGGGAGTGGCACAGATACGCAGTATTTT
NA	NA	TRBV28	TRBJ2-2	CASSLKLGSLDTGELFF	TGTGCCAGCAGTTTAAAATTGGGGAGTTTGGACACCGGGGAGCTGTTTTTT
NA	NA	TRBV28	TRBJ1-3	CASSPPGISGNTIYF	TGTGCCAGCAGCCCGCCGGGGATCTCTGGAAACACCATATATTTT
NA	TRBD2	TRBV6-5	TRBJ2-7	CASSRTSGSIYEQYF	TGTGCCAGCAGTCGCACTAGCGGGAGCATCTACGAGCAGTACTTC
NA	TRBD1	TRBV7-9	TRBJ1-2	CASRISTPVQGYGYTF	TGTGCCAGCAGAATTAGTACTCCAGTACAGGGGTATGGCTACACCTTC
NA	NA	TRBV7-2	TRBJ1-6	CASSPTLPSGSPLHF	TGTGCCAGCAGCCCAACACTCCCTTCGGGTTCACCCCTCCACTTT
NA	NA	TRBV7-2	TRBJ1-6	CASSLAEVRSSYNSPLHF	TGTGCCAGCAGCTTGGCGGAGGTCAGAAGCTCCTATAATTCACCCCTCCACTTT
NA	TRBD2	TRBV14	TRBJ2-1	CASSLVAGVDNEQFF	TGTGCCAGCAGCTTAGTAGCGGGAGTAGACAATGAGCAGTTCTTC
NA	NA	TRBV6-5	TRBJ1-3	CASMTDLSRNTIYF	TGTGCCAGCATGACGGACTTATCGCGTAACACCATATATTTT
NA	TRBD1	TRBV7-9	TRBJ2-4	CASSRQGGGAKNIQYF	TGTGCCAGCAGCCGACAGGGCGGAGGAGCCAAAAACATTCAGTACTTC
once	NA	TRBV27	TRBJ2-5	CASSLLAAETQYF	TGTGCCAGCAGTTTATTGGCCGCAGAGACCCAGTACTTC
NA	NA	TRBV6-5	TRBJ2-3	CASSYGRTSTDTQYF	TGTGCCAGCAGTTACGGGAGGACTAGCACAGATACGCAGTATTTT
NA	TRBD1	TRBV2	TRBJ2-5	CASTLPPGQGFRETQYF	TGTGCCAGCACCCTCCCCCCGGGACAGGGGTTTCGAGAGACCCAGTACTTC
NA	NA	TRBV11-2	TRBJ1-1	CASSLYGGGLTEAFF	TGTGCCAGCAGCTTATATGGGGGCGGCCTAACTGAAGCTTTCTTT
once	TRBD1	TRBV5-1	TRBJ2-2	CASSPTGQGRTGELFF	TGCGCCAGCAGCCCTACTGGACAGGGGAGAACCGGGGAGCTGTTTTTT
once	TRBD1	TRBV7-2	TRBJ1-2	CASSGFPGTDNNYGYTF	TGTGCCAGCAGCGGATTCCCCGGGACAGATAATAACTATGGCTACACCTTC
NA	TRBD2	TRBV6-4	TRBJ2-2	CASRASGIYTGELFF	TGTGCCAGCAGAGCTAGCGGGATATACACCGGGGAGCTGTTTTTT
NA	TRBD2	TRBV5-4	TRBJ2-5	CASSFGLAGQETQYF	TGTGCCAGCAGCTTCGGACTAGCGGGCCAAGAGACCCAGTACTTC
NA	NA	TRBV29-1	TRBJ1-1	CSARDTSRTEAFF	TGCAGCGCGCGGGACACGTCGAGAACTGAAGCTTTCTTT
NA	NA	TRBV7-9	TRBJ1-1	CASIKGRAVNTEAFF	TGTGCCAGCATCAAAGGGAGGGCGGTTAACACTGAAGCTTTCTTT
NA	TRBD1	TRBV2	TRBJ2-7	CAGGQGASYEQYF	TGTGCCGGGGGACAGGGGGCCTCCTACGAGCAGTACTTC
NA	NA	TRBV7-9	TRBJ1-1	CASSPRGGESTEAFF	TGTGCCAGCAGCCCGAGGGGGGGGGAGAGCACTGAAGCTTTCTTT
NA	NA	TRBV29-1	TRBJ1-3	CSVGRRRDLGDTIYF	TGCAGCGTTGGTCGCAGGCGGGACCTTGGGGACACCATATATTTT
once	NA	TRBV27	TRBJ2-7	CASSLSVLSEQYF	TGTGCCAGCAGTTTATCGGTGTTGAGCGAGCAGTACTTC
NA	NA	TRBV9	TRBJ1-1	CASSVSVNTEAFF	TGTGCCAGCAGCGTGAGTGTGAACACTGAAGCTTTCTTT
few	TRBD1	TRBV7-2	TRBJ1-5	CASSPYPGQGMGQPQHF	TGTGCCAGCAGCCCCTATCCGGGACAGGGGATGGGGCAGCCCCAGCATTTT
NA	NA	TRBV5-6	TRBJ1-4	CASSHWTPGNEKLFF	TGTGCCAGCAGCCATTGGACACCTGGGAATGAAAAACTGTTTTTT
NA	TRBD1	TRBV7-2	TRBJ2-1	CASSLLWAGGREQFF	TGTGCCAGCAGCTTACTTTGGGCAGGGGGACGGGAGCAGTTCTTC
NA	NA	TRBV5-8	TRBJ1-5	CASSGIPGGQPQHF	TGTGCCAGCAGCGGGATTCCAGGAGGTCAGCCCCAGCATTTT
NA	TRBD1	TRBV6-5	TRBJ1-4	CASSRGQVYSELFF	TGTGCCAGCAGTAGAGGACAGGTATATTCAGAACTGTTTTTT
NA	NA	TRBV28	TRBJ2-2	CASSFPVRGTGELFF	TGTGCCAGCAGTTTTCCGGTTCGAGGAACCGGGGAGCTGTTTTTT
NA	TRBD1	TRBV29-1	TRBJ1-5	CSVGDSFNQPQHF	TGCAGCGTGGGGGACAGCTTCAATCAGCCCCAGCATTTT
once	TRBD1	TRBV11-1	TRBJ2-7	CASSLGDSLYEQYF	TGTGCCAGCAGCTTAGGGGACAGCCTATACGAGCAGTACTTC
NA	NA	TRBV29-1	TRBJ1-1	CSVGKDSQNTEAFF	TGCAGCGTCGGGAAGGACAGTCAGAACACTGAAGCTTTCTTT
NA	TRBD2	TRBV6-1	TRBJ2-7	CASSELAGASYEQYF	TGTGCCAGCAGTGAACTAGCGGGGGCCTCCTACGAGCAGTACTTC